This T cell receptor beta chain emerged from a study of blood T cells in healthy people across ages. A second PCR of roughly 7 to 11 cycles used a sample-barcoded 5' primer and a J-beta primer mix. All samples gave at least 2.5 million CDR3-containing paired-end reads. Using its own MiXCR run on the 5' RACE reads, TCRdb lists one record per CDR3 protein. Here the sample spans about 780,000 distinct CDR3 sequences, around 62% being singletons. There are 19 residues in the CDR3. The sequence came from a man aged 30-40 years in good health. Sequenced input: blood. The V and J genes are TRBV21-1 and TRBJ1-1; the D call TRBD1 from the table was never checked on the DNA. TRBV21-1 is shown as a pseudogene. This chain's CDR3 is CASSKARAVTGGMNTEAFF. The CDR3 DNA sequence: TGTGCCAGCAGCAAAGCTAGGGCCGTGACAGGGGGCATGAACACTGAAGCTTTCTTT.